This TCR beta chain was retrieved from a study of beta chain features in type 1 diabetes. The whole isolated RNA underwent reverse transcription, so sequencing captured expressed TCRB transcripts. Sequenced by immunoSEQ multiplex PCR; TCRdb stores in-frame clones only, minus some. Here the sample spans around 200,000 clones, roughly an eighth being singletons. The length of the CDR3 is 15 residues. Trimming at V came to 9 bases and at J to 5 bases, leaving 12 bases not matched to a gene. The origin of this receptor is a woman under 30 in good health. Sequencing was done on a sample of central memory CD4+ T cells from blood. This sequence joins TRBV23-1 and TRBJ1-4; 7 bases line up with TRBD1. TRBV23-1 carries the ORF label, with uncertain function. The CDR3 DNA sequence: TGCGCCAGTCCCCTGGGGGGACAGAAGAATGAAAAACTGTTTTTT. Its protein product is CASPLGGQKNEKLFF.